This entry lists 8 T cell receptor beta chains sequenced from one sample in a study of blood T cell repertoires in COVID-19. Only in-frame clones appear in the TCRdb table, and some are missing; sequencing was by immunoSEQ multiplex PCR. Of some 31,000 clones listed, 85% were seen once; the top ten hold around 8.6%. The sample taken for sequencing was peripheral blood. The receptors derive from an older man with active COVID-19.

V gene TRBV27 combines with J gene TRBJ2-2, with a tentative D call TRBD1 (6 bases). The germline V gene encodes CDR1 MNHEY and CDR2 SMNVEV (reference sequence). V lost 6 bases and J lost 0, with 14 bases in between. This CDR3 is 16 amino acids long. In DNA form, the CDR3 reads TGTGCCAGCAGCATGCTGGGACAATCGAACACCGGGGAGCTGTTTTTT. This gives the protein CASSMLGQSNTGELFF.

The rearrangement links TRBV7-6 to TRBJ2-3, with TRBD1 matching over 7 bases. V lost 8 bases and J lost 1; bases outside the gene matches: 9. Germline V CDR1 and CDR2: SGHVS, FNYEAQ. The CDR3 contains 15 residues. CDR3 in amino acids: CASSDRDSGTDTQYF. The CDR3 DNA reads TGTGCCAGCTCCGACCGGGACAGCGGCACAGATACGCAGTATTTT.

The chain recombines TRBV5-6 with TRBJ1-2, with a tentative D call TRBD1 (6 bases). V was trimmed by 2 bases and J by 6 bases, leaving 8 bases between them. In germline, CDR1 is SGHDT, CDR2 YYEEEE. The CDR3 consists of 12 residues. Here the CDR3 reads CASSFQGNGYTF. The DNA of the CDR3 is TGTGCCAGCAGCTTCCAGGGGAATGGCTACACCTTC.

The chain employs TRBV9 and TRBJ2-1, with D possibly TRBD2 on 6 matching bases. The CDR3 loop spans 16 amino acids. Germline assignment: CDR1 SGDLS and CDR2 YYNGEE. Trimming stripped 0 bases from V and 4 bases from J, with 14 bases between. The CDR3 loop is CASSVASGPLYNEQFF. DNA of the CDR3: TGTGCCAGCAGCGTAGCCAGCGGGCCACTGTACAATGAGCAGTTCTTC.

This clone was counted a single time. CDR3 sequence: CASSGQLGGYGYTF. The CDR3 DNA reads TGCGCCAGCAGTGGACAGCTCGGGGGCTATGGCTACACCTTC. The chain joins TRBV10-2 to TRBJ1-2, with D tentatively TRBD1 (5 bases). The CDR3 runs 14 residues. V was cut by 4 bases and J by 4 bases, with 13 bases left in between. CDR1 WSHSY and CDR2 SAAADI come from the germline V gene.

The chain links TRBV6-5 to TRBJ2-6; D uncertain. Germline V CDR1 and CDR2: MNHEY, SVGAGI. The CDR3 sequence is 14 residues long. Trimming stripped 2 bases from V and 4 bases from J, with 6 bases between. The CDR3 sequence: CASSYGPGANVLTF. The CDR3 DNA is TGTGCCAGCAGTTACGGGCCAGGGGCCAACGTCCTGACTTTC.

The chain uses TRBV5-4 and TRBJ2-3; the match to TRBD2 covers 11 bases. After removal of 10 bases from V and 6 bases from J, the junction contained 10 bases not matched to a gene. The CDR3 extends over 14 amino acids. Germline lookup yields CDR1 SGHNT and CDR2 YYREEE (reference sequence). CDR3 DNA: TGTGCCTCAGCGGGTGCTAGCGGGGGGGATACGCAGTATTTT. As protein: CASAGASGGDTQYF.

The chain employs TRBV5-1 and TRBJ1-5; D gene uncertain. The germline CDR1 and CDR2 sequences are SGHRS and YFSETQ. Trimming removed 1 base at V and 6 bases at J, with 14 bases between. There are 15 residues in the CDR3. As DNA, the CDR3 is TGCGCCAGCAGCTTGCAGGCCGGGGATGGTCAGCCCCAGCATTTT. It specifies CASSLQAGDGQPQHF.